This TCR beta chain was captured in a study of blood T cells in healthy people across ages. Study conclusions and caveats: Getting older went along with TCR beta diversity per million T cells dropping roughly linearly. Long-lived and aged donors differed, with more naive CD4+ cells and higher diversity in the long-lived.

A second PCR, run for roughly 7 to 11 cycles, used a sample-barcoded 5' primer plus a J-beta primer mix. Each of the samples gave a minimum of 2.5 million paired-end reads that contained CDR3. TCRdb analysed the 5' RACE reads with MiXCR anew, one entry per CDR3 protein. This sample has about 730,000 distinct CDR3 sequences, with roughly two fifths found just once. In the case of this clonotype: The target antigen is unknown.

CDR1 and CDR2 (germline): SGHTA, FQGTGA. V dropped 8 bases and J dropped 3 bases, with 13 bases sitting between them. The CDR3 covers 13 residues. Isolating PBMCs gave at least 6 million of these cells per sample. The TCR sequence derives from a woman aged 55-69 years in good health. The sequencing input was blood. The rearrangement joins TRBV7-3 to TRBJ2-5; perhaps TRBD2 as D (7 bases). This CDR3 is CASGRGVKETQYF. The CDR3 DNA reads as TGTGCCAGCGGGAGGGGGGTGAAAGAGACCCAGTACTTC.